Presented here are 11 T cell receptor beta chains from one specimen sequenced in a study of spatial heterogeneity in lung cancer. General study results and limits: Mutation counts in tumors were tracked by counts of expanded intratumoral alpha and beta TCRs.

Their target antigens are unknown. TCRdb called the 5' RACE reads again in MiXCR, with one record for every CDR3 protein. The sample lists 2,000 to 2,500 distinct CDR3 sequences; roughly 25% were seen once. Documented time point: sample taken at primary tumor resection. The sample in question was lung tumor tissue, obtained at surgery. All receptors come from a male donor with early-stage non-small cell lung cancer.

Notes on this clonotype: Because the library targeted alpha chains, this beta chain is an off-target read whose size means little. The V call is TRBV2, the J call TRBJ2-1; perhaps D is TRBD1 or TRBD2 (5 bases each). The CDR3 contains 15 residues. The V end was cut by 6 bases, the J end by 1 base, with 13 bases between. Per germline, CDR1 SNHLY and CDR2 FYNNEI. The CDR3 here is CASSPGTTSYNEQFF. The CDR3 nucleotides are TGTGCCAGCAGCCCCGGGACGACTTCCTACAATGAGCAGTTCTTC.

This clonotype was seen only a few times. Because the library targeted alpha chains, this beta chain is an off-target read whose size means little. This chain uses TRBV29-1 with TRBJ2-2; 8 nucleotides line up with TRBD1. CDR3 length equals 14 residues. Germline CDR1 is SQVTM and CDR2 is ANQGSEA. J was trimmed by 6 bases and V by 2 bases; bases with no gene match: 5. The CDR3 loop is CSVERTGIAGELFF. The CDR3 DNA reads as TGCAGCGTTGAAAGGACAGGGATCGCCGGGGAGCTGTTTTTT.

Worth noting for this clonotype: A library made for alpha chains picked up this beta chain off target, so its size means little. The V call is TRBV5-1, the J call TRBJ2-5, with D possibly being TRBD1 (5 bases). The V end lost 2 bases, the J end lost 2 bases, and 7 bases lay between the germline ends. Germline loops: CDR1 SGHRS, CDR2 YFSETQ. There are 13 residues in the CDR3. In DNA form, the CDR3 reads TGCGCCAGCAGCTTTCAGGGACAAGAGACCCAGTACTTC. Its translation: CASSFQGQETQYF.

This clonotype qualifies as large. This beta chain is an unintended read in a library built for alpha chains; its size means little. The genes are TRBV7-9 and TRBJ2-2; D is uncertain. Germline V gene sequence: CDR1 SEHNR, CDR2 FQNEAQ (reference sequence). The CDR3 totals 13 residues. Trimming stripped 3 bases from V and 5 bases from J, with 7 bases between. The CDR3: CASSFRVTGELFF. CDR3 nucleotide sequence: TGTGCCAGCAGCTTCCGCGTAACCGGGGAGCTGTTTTTT. Looking up the rest from reference TRBV7-9 and TRBJ2-2 gives the full variable domain: DTGVSQNPRHKITKRGQNVTFRCDPISEHNRLYWYRQTLGQGPEFLTYFQNEAQLEKSRLLSDRFSAERPKGSFSTLEIQRTEQGDSAMYLCASSFRVTGELFFGEGSRLTVL.

This clonotype is large. This beta chain came through as a stray read in a library set up for alpha chains, and its size says little. J is TRBJ2-3 and V is TRBV29-1; no firm D call. The CDR3 is 10 residues long. Germline values: CDR1 SQVTM, CDR2 ANQGSEA. V was clipped by 4 bases and J by 1 base, with 0 bases between them. The CDR3 loop reads CSVGTDTQYF. Here the CDR3 DNA reads TGCAGCGTTGGCACAGATACGCAGTATTTT.

Note on this clonotype: This beta chain appears as a stray read in a library generated for alpha chains; its size is not informative. This chain links TRBV2 with TRBJ2-3; 10 bases are a match to TRBD2. J gave up 0 bases and V 1 base, and 1 base lay outside the gene matches. The CDR3 spans 16 residues. Germline assignment: CDR1 SNHLY and CDR2 FYNNEI. The CDR3 DNA is TGTGCCAGCAGTGAAGGGACTAGCGGTAGCACAGATACGCAGTATTTT. It encodes CASSEGTSGSTDTQYF.

Note on this clonotype: This beta chain is an unintended read in a library built for alpha chains; its size means little. The CDR3: CASSLRDRDTQYF. The CDR3 DNA sequence: TGCGCCAGCAGCTTGAGGGATCGGGATACGCAGTATTTT. The chain links TRBV5-1 to TRBJ2-3; D ambiguous. The germline gives CDR1 SGHRS, CDR2 YFSETQ. V lost 1 base and J 6 bases, leaving 9 bases between the germline ends. This CDR3 has 13 amino acids.

In this sample, this clonotype turned up a few times. For a library built for alpha chains, this beta chain is a stray read; little rests on its size. The chain recombines TRBV19 with TRBJ2-3; D uncertain. Per the germline V gene, CDR1 is LNHDA and CDR2 is SQIVND (reference sequence). V lost 11 bases and J 1 base, leaving 16 bases between the germline ends. The CDR3 is 14 residues long. CDR3 DNA: TGTGCCGCTGGAGATCGGGCGGGCACAGATACGCAGTATTTT. As protein: CAAGDRAGTDTQYF.

On this clonotype: This beta chain represents an off-target read in a library built for alpha chains; its size is of limited meaning. The rearrangement links TRBV3-1 to TRBJ2-7; D tentatively reads TRBD1 or TRBD2 (5 bases each). The germline V gene encodes CDR1 LGHDT and CDR2 YNNKEL (reference sequence). Trimming took off 1 base at V and 6 bases at J, with 7 bases between the two ends. The CDR3 runs 12 residues. This CDR3 reads CASSQARGEQYF. Written as DNA, the CDR3 is TGTGCCAGCAGCCAAGCGAGGGGCGAGCAGTACTTC.

Regarding this clonotype: Being off target in a library aimed at alpha chains, this beta chain has a size of little meaning. This chain connects TRBV7-9 to TRBJ2-5; tentative D call: TRBD1 (5 bases). From germline, CDR1 is SEHNR and CDR2 FQNEAQ (reference sequence). V gave up 8 bases and J gave up 5 bases, with 15 bases separating them. The CDR3 has 13 residues. CDR3 in DNA: TGTGCCAGCGGTATTCAGGGTGGGGAGACCCAGTACTTC. Amino acids: CASGIQGGETQYF.

Relative to its sample, this clonotype is large. As an off-target read in a library built for alpha chains, this beta chain has a frequency of little significance. The rearrangement links TRBV10-3 to TRBJ2-5, with TRBD2 matching over 10 bases. This CDR3 region has 17 residues. V trimming: 3 bases; J trimming: 5 bases; junction bases outside the gene matches: 12. The germline gives CDR1 ENHRY, CDR2 SYGVKD. DNA of the CDR3: TGTGCCATCAGTGACCCTAGCGGGGGAAAGGTGCGGGAGACCCAGTACTTC. Protein sequence: CAISDPSGGKVRETQYF.